This TCR beta chain was found in a study of blood T cell repertoires in COVID-19. Study overall: There were acute and convalescent COVID-19 samples, and they came from the United States, Italy and Spain.

TCRdb's copy holds only in-frame clones and misses some; the assay was immunoSEQ multiplex PCR. There are 150,000 to 250,000 clones in the sample; 80% to 90% occur only once, and about an eighth lies in the top ten. This CDR3 contains 16 residues. The V and J ends lost 4 bases and 7 bases respectively, with 19 bases between them. Germline CDR1 reads MNHEY; CDR2 reads SVGAGI. Material: PBMCs or T cells enriched from blood (not recorded which). The V gene is TRBV6-5, the J gene TRBJ1-4, with D maybe TRBD1 (6 bases). The TCR was taken from a man aged 35 to 55 who had recovered from COVID-19. Here the CDR3 reads CASSWGRHKRGEKLFF. The CDR3 DNA follows: TGTGCCAGCAGTTGGGGGCGCCACAAGAGAGGTGAAAAACTGTTTTTT.